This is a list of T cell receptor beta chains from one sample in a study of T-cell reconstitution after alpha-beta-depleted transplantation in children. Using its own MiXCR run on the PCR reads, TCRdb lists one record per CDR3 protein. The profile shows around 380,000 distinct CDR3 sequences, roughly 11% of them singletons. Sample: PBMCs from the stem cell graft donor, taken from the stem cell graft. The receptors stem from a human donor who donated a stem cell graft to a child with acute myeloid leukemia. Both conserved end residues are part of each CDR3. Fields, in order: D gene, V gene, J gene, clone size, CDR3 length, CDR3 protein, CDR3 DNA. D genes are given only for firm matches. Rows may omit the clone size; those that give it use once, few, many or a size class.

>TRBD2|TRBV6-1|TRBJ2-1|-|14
CASRKLAGGSEQFF
TGTGCCAGCAGGAAGCTAGCGGGGGGGAGTGAGCAGTTCTTC
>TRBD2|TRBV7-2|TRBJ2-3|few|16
CASSITSGRRTDTQYF
TGTGCCAGCAGCATCACTAGCGGGAGGCGCACAGATACGCAGTATTTT
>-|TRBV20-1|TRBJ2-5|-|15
CSASGWGGTEETQYF
TGCAGTGCTAGCGGTTGGGGCGGGACGGAAGAGACCCAGTACTTC
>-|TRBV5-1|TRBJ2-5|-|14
CASSPGTQEETQYF
TGCGCCAGCAGCCCCGGGACACAAGAAGAGACCCAGTACTTC
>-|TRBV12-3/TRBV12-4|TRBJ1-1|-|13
CASSALPNTEAFF
TGTGCCAGCAGCGCTTTACCAAACACTGAAGCTTTCTTT
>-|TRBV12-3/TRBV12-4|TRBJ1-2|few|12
CASSSGTYGYTF
TGTGCCAGCAGTTCCGGGACCTATGGCTACACCTTC
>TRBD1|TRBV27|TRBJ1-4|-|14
CASSLNRGQEKLFF
TGTGCCAGCAGTTTGAACAGGGGGCAAGAAAAACTGTTTTTT
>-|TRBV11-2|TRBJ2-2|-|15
CASSLNRGLPGELFF
TGTGCCAGCAGCTTAAATCGTGGGTTGCCCGGGGAGCTGTTTTTT
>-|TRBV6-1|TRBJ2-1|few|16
CASSPLVAPAYNEQFF
TGTGCCAGCAGTCCGTTAGTGGCCCCCGCCTACAATGAGCAGTTCTTC
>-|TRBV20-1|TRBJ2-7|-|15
CSARDTKLAKYEQYF
TGCAGTGCTAGAGATACGAAACTAGCAAAATACGAGCAGTACTTC
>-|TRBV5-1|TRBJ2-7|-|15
CASSLDLDNYYEQYF
TGCGCCAGCAGCTTGGATCTGGACAACTACTACGAGCAGTACTTC
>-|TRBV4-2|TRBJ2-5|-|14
CASSQRTGFGNQYF
TGTGCCAGCAGCCAACGAACTGGTTTTGGGAACCAGTACTTC
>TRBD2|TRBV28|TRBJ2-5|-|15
CASSGAGANQETQYF
TGTGCCAGCAGTGGAGCGGGGGCCAACCAAGAGACCCAGTACTTC
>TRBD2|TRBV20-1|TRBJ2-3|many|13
CSAPAGGTDTQYF
TGCAGTGCCCCCGCGGGAGGCACAGATACGCAGTATTTT
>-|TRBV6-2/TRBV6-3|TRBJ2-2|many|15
CASSWGTMNTGELFF
TGTGCCAGCAGTTGGGGGACGATGAACACCGGGGAGCTGTTTTTT
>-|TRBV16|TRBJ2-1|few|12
CANGRQRDEQFF
TGTGCCAACGGACGGCAAAGGGATGAGCAGTTCTTC
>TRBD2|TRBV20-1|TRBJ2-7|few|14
CSASPRTSVYEQYF
TGCAGTGCTAGTCCCCGGACTAGCGTATACGAGCAGTACTTC
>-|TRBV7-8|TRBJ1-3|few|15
CASSLGRISGNTIYF
TGTGCCAGCAGCTTAGGGAGAATCTCTGGAAACACCATATATTTT
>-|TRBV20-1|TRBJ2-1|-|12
CSAVQSYNEQFF
TGCAGTGCAGTACAGTCCTACAATGAGCAGTTCTTC
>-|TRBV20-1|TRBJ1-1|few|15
CSASSFRAGNTEAFF
TGCAGTGCTAGTAGTTTTCGGGCCGGGAACACTGAAGCTTTCTTT
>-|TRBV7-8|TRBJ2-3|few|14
CASSLARRGDTQYF
TGTGCCAGCAGCTTAGCGCGCAGGGGAGATACGCAGTATTTT
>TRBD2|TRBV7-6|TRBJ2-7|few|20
CASSSGSSGLAGGIAYEQYF
TGTGCCAGCAGCTCTGGGAGCTCGGGACTAGCGGGAGGAATAGCCTACGAGCAGTACTTC
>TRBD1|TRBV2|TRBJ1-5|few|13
CASKGTGNQPQHF
TGTGCCAGCAAGGGGACAGGGAATCAGCCCCAGCATTTT
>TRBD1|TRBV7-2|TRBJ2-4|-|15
CASSLGDEGGNIQYF
TGTGCCAGCAGCTTAGGAGATGAAGGGGGCAACATTCAGTACTTC
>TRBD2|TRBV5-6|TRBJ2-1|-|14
CASSLERGAGEQFF
TGTGCCAGCAGCTTGGAGCGGGGGGCGGGTGAGCAGTTCTTC
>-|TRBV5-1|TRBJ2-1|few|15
CASSLEVASYNEQFF
TGCGCCAGCAGCTTGGAAGTAGCGTCCTACAATGAGCAGTTCTTC
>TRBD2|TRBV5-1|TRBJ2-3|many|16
CASSTGASGITDTQYF
TGCGCCAGCAGCACCGGGGCTAGCGGGATCACAGATACGCAGTATTTT
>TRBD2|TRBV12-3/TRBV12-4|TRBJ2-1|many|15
CASKKLAGSYNEQFF
TGTGCCAGCAAGAAATTAGCGGGAAGCTACAATGAGCAGTTCTTC
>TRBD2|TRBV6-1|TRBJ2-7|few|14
CASRWTSGVHEQYF
TGTGCCAGCAGGTGGACTAGCGGGGTCCACGAGCAGTACTTC
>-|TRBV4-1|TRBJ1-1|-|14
CASSPVSLNTEAFF
TGCGCCAGCAGCCCCGTGTCCCTGAACACTGAAGCTTTCTTT
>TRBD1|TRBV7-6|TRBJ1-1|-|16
CASSLAPGQGVTEAFF
TGTGCCAGCAGCTTAGCTCCGGGACAGGGGGTCACTGAAGCTTTCTTT
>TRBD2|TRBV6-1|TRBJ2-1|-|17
CASKTSLGSGYDNEQFF
TGTGCCAGCAAGACAAGTTTGGGTAGCGGGTACGACAATGAGCAGTTCTTC
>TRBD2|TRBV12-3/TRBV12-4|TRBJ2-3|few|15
CASSARTSGTDTQYF
TGTGCCAGCAGTGCCCGGACTAGCGGGACCGATACGCAGTATTTT
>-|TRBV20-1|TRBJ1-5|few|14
CSATSGLGDQPQHF
TGCAGTGCCACTTCAGGGCTCGGGGATCAGCCCCAGCATTTT
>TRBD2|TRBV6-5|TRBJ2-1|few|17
CASSPWTSGGGYNEQFF
TGTGCCAGCAGTCCATGGACTAGCGGGGGGGGATACAATGAGCAGTTCTTC
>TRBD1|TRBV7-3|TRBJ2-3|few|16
CASSLTGRGSAKTQYF
TGTGCCAGCAGCTTAACGGGCAGGGGGTCAGCCAAAACGCAGTATTTT
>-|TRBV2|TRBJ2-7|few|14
CASSDLAVSYEQYF
TGTGCCAGCAGTGATTTGGCAGTCTCCTACGAGCAGTACTTC
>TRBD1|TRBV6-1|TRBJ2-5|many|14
CASMGQIFGETQYF
TGTGCCAGCATGGGACAGATCTTTGGGGAGACCCAGTACTTC
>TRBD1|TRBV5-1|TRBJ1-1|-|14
CASSFGTENTEAFF
TGCGCCAGCAGTTTCGGGACAGAGAACACTGAAGCTTTCTTT
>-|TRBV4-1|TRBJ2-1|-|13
CATTGGGYNEQFF
TGCGCCACCACGGGGGGCGGTTACAATGAGCAGTTCTTC
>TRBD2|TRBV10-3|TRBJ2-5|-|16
CAISYQRGGREETQYF
TGTGCCATCAGTTACCAGCGGGGGGGCCGAGAAGAGACCCAGTACTTC
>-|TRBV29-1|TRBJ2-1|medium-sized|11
CSVEDSAEQFF
TGCAGCGTTGAAGATTCCGCTGAGCAGTTCTTC
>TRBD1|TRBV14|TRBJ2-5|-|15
CASSPRDRGKETQYF
TGTGCCAGCAGCCCCCGGGACAGGGGGAAAGAGACCCAGTACTTC
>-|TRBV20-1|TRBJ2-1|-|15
CSAINSGRPYNEQFF
TGCAGTGCTATCAACTCGGGCAGACCATACAATGAGCAGTTCTTC
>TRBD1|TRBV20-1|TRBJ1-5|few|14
CSATGTGGFQPQHF
TGCAGTGCCACCGGGACAGGGGGGTTTCAGCCCCAGCATTTT
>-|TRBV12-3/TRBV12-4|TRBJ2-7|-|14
CASSFGTDAYEQYF
TGTGCCAGCAGTTTCGGGACGGATGCCTACGAGCAGTACTTC
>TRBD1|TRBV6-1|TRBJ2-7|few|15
CASLTLPGQNYEQYF
TGTGCCAGTCTCACACTCCCGGGACAGAACTACGAGCAGTACTTC
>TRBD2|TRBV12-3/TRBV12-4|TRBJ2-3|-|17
CASSRKTSGRAQDTQYF
TGTGCCAGCAGCCGGAAGACTAGCGGGAGGGCCCAAGATACGCAGTATTTT
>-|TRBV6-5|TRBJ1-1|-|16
CASTSSGPVMNTEAFF
TGTGCCAGCACCTCGTCAGGGCCCGTTATGAACACTGAAGCTTTCTTT
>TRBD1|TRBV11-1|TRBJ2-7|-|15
CASSVSLWDSYEQYF
TGTGCCAGCAGCGTTAGCCTTTGGGACAGCTACGAGCAGTACTTC
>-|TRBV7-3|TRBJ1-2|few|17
CASSLLSPDTGPRGYTF
TGTGCCAGCAGCTTATTAAGCCCCGACACAGGGCCTCGGGGCTACACCTTC
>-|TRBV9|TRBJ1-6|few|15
CASSPRGRTNSPLHF
TGTGCCAGCAGCCCACGGGGGAGGACTAATTCACCCCTCCACTTT
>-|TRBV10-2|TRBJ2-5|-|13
CASNGRAQETQYF
TGCGCCAGCAATGGCAGGGCCCAAGAGACCCAGTACTTC
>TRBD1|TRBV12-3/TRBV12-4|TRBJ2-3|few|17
CASSTSSGQGIRNTQYF
TGTGCCAGCAGTACCTCGAGCGGACAGGGAATAAGGAATACGCAGTATTTT
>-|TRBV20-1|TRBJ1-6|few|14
CSASIGQYNSPLHF
TGCAGTGCTAGTATAGGACAGTATAATTCACCCCTCCACTTT